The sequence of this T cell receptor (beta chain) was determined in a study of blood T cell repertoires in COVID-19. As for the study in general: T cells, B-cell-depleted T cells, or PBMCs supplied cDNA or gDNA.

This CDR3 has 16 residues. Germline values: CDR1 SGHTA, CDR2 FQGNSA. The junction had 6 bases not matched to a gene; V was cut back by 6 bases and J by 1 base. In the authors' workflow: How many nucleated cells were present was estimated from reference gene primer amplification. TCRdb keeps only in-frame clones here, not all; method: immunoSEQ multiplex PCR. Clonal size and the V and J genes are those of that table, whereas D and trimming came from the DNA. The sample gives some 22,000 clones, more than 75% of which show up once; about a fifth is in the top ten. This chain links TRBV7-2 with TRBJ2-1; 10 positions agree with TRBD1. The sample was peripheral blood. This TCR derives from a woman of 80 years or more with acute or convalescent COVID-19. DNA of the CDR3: TGTGCCAGCAGTCTCCGGGACAGGGGATCCTACAATGAGCAGTTCTTC. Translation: CASSLRDRGSYNEQFF.